The 28 T cell receptor beta chains below come from one sample, sequenced in a study of T cell repertoires in cytomegalovirus infection. No antigen has been identified for these receptors. TCRdb re-called the reads through MiXCR, storing one row per CDR3 protein. The repertoire holds some 270,000 distinct CDR3 sequences, with roughly a fifth as singletons. The sequenced sample was cultured PBMCs, obtained from culture after CMV antigen stimulation. These receptors were obtained from a human donor in good health (CMV status not recorded). Some clones in this sample may be carry-over from other donors' samples.

A remark on this clonotype: A read error may produce the germline difference seen at one junction end. This sequence joins TRBV12-3 or TRBV12-4 and TRBJ2-3; TRBD2 agrees at 7 bases. This CDR3 has 13 residues. In nucleotides, the CDR3 is TGTGCCGGCAGCGGTAGCGGGCGAGATACGCAGTATTTT. Residues: CAGSGSGRDTQYF.

This clonotype was recorded many times. This chain links TRBV7-2 with TRBJ1-1; tentatively, D is TRBD1 (5 bases). The germline V gene encodes CDR1 SGHTA and CDR2 FQGNSA. The CDR3 is 13 amino acids. V lost 2 bases, J lost 10 bases, and 14 bases lay in between. The CDR3 DNA follows: TGTGCCAGCAGCTTATCCAGGGACGGGCGAGCTTTCTTT. Protein sequence: CASSLSRDGRAFF.

The CDR3 region has the DNA TGCAGTGCTAGCGCCTTAGCGGGAGGGCCCTTAGTAACTAGCTGGACCCAGTACTTC. Amino acids: CSASALAGGPLVTSWTQYF. The J gene is TRBJ2-5, the V gene TRBV20-1; TRBD2 agrees at 11 bases. Germline loops: CDR1 DFQATT, CDR2 SNEGSKA (reference sequence). V was clipped by 3 bases and J by 7 bases; unmatched bases: 22. This CDR3 is built from 19 residues.

CDR3 residues: CATSREGGLAVETQYF. The DNA for the CDR3 is TGTGCCACCAGCAGAGAAGGGGGACTAGCGGTAGAGACCCAGTACTTC. This chain links TRBV15 with TRBJ2-5, with 11 bases identical to TRBD2. This CDR3 contains 16 residues. CDR1 is LNHNV, CDR2 YYDKDF, per germline (reference sequence). The junction had 4 bases not matched to a gene; V was cut back by 0 bases and J by 4 bases.

This clonotype was detected a few times. The chain has TRBV7-9 and TRBJ1-1; 7 bases map to TRBD1. Germline V CDR1 and CDR2: SEHNR, FQNEAQ (reference sequence). V gave up 2 bases and J gave up 1 base; unmatched junction bases: 4. The CDR3 is 15 residues long. The DNA of the CDR3 is TGTGCCAGCAGCTTACTTGCAGGGGGGAACACTGAAGCTTTCTTT. It is translated as CASSLLAGGNTEAFF.

This clonotype was recorded at least ten times. The chain couples TRBV12-3 or TRBV12-4 to TRBJ1-1; 8 nucleotides align to TRBD1. This CDR3 spans 14 amino acids. Trimming removed 2 bases from V and 6 bases from J; junction bases left unmatched: 5. CDR3 residues: CASSLQGALAEAFF. CDR3 DNA: TGTGCCAGCAGTTTACAGGGGGCTTTGGCTGAAGCTTTCTTT.

This clonotype showed up just a few times. This chain joins TRBV6-5 and TRBJ1-2, with 9 bases aligning to TRBD1. The CDR3 sequence is 15 residues long. V shed 4 bases, J shed 2 bases, and the junction held 5 bases outside the gene matches. CDR1 MNHEY and CDR2 SVGAGI come from the germline V gene. The CDR3 nucleotides are TGTGCCAGCAGTTTCGCACAGGGGGCGAACTATGGCTACACCTTC. Residues: CASSFAQGANYGYTF.

The sample holds a few counts of this clonotype. V and J are TRBV7-9 and TRBJ2-2, with 12 bases aligning to TRBD1. With V trimmed by 5 bases and J by 2 bases, 18 bases remained unmatched. The CDR3 sequence is 21 residues long. Germline assignment: CDR1 SEHNR and CDR2 FQNEAQ (reference sequence). The CDR3 reads CASSHPGQGAYKRSNTGELFF. The CDR3 bases are TGTGCCAGCAGCCATCCGGGACAGGGGGCCTACAAGCGGAGTAACACCGGGGAGCTGTTTTTT.

J is TRBJ2-1 and V is TRBV4-3; a weak D match, TRBD2 (7 bases). The CDR3 length is 15 residues. CDR1 is LGHNA and CDR2 is YSLEER in the germline V gene. The V gene lost 4 bases and the J gene lost 7 bases, with 17 bases spanning the gap. CDR3 region: CASSPEGGSGNEQFF. CDR3 coding DNA: TGCGCCAGCAGCCCGGAGGGGGGGAGTGGGAATGAGCAGTTCTTC.

This clonotype was counted only a few times. This sequence joins TRBV18 and TRBJ1-2, with D hard to call. Germline V gene data show CDR1 as KGHSH and CDR2 as LQKENI. The CDR3 extends over 13 amino acids. Trimming took 2 bases from V and 4 from J, leaving 8 bases between them. CDR3 loop: CASSPDGVYGYTF. The CDR3 nucleotides are TGTGCCAGCTCACCAGACGGGGTCTATGGCTACACCTTC.

V gene TRBV28 combines with J gene TRBJ2-4; D gene ambiguous. This CDR3 region has 14 residues. Germline loops: CDR1 MDHEN, CDR2 SYDVKM. Trimming shortened V by 6 bases and J by 1 base, and 10 bases separated the two germline ends. The CDR3 sequence is CASSAARAKNIQYF. DNA of the CDR3: TGTGCCAGCAGCGCGGCGAGGGCCAAAAACATTCAGTACTTC.

The gene calls are TRBV11-2 and TRBJ2-4; 7 bases align to TRBD1. V lost 5 bases, J lost 5 bases, and 6 bases stayed unmatched. Germline CDR1 reads SGHAT; CDR2 reads FQNNGV. This CDR3 region has 14 residues. The CDR3 protein is CASSAWDSENIQYF. The CDR3 DNA reads as TGTGCCAGCAGCGCCTGGGACAGCGAAAACATTCAGTACTTC.

The chain employs TRBV12-5 and TRBJ2-1, with D possibly being TRBD1 or TRBD2 (5 bases each). This CDR3 region has 12 residues. Germline V gives CDR1 LGHNT, CDR2 FRNRAP. The V gene lost 6 bases and the J gene lost 8 bases, with 11 bases spanning the gap. This chain's CDR3 is CASGRGADEQFF. CDR3 in DNA: TGTGCTAGTGGGCGAGGGGCAGATGAGCAGTTCTTC.

This clonotype was picked up a small number of times. The chain has TRBV4-2 and TRBJ2-2; D call uncertain. The CDR3 has 12 amino acids. With 1 base removed from V and 8 bases from J, the gap between germline ends came to 5 bases. CDR1 LGHNA and CDR2 YNFKEQ come from the germline V gene. The CDR3 loop reads CASSQVSGELFF. The CDR3 region has the DNA TGTGCCAGCAGCCAAGTTTCTGGGGAGCTGTTTTTT.

CDR3 amino acids: CAISKGAYGYTF. Here the CDR3 DNA reads TGTGCCATCAGCAAGGGCGCCTATGGCTACACCTTC. The chain joins TRBV10-3 to TRBJ1-2; D uncertain. The germline V gene encodes CDR1 ENHRY and CDR2 SYGVKD. V lost 6 bases and J 4 bases, leaving 9 bases between the germline ends. The CDR3 loop spans 12 amino acids.

The CDR3 reads CASSQGGQGYEQYF. The CDR3 DNA sequence: TGTGCCAGCAGCCAAGGGGGACAGGGGTACGAGCAGTACTTC. J is TRBJ2-7 and V is TRBV4-2; TRBD1 matches at 10 bases. This CDR3 region has 14 residues. The junction had 1 base not matched to a gene; V was cut back by 1 base and J by 4 bases. Germline CDR1 and CDR2: LGHNA and YNFKEQ.

The rearrangement links TRBV4-3 to TRBJ2-3; 12 bases are shared with TRBD2. This CDR3 is 17 amino acids long. Per the germline V gene, CDR1 is LGHNA and CDR2 is YSLEER. J was trimmed by 4 bases and V by 0 bases; bases with no gene match: 5. Here the CDR3 DNA reads TGCGCCAGCAGCCAAGAAGAACTAGCGGGAGGATCAGATACGCAGTATTTT. Translation: CASSQEELAGGSDTQYF.

The genes are TRBV12-3 or TRBV12-4 and TRBJ2-7; D is possibly TRBD1 or TRBD2 (5 bases each). The length of the CDR3 is 14 residues. V gave up 8 bases and J gave up 0 bases, with 14 bases separating them. Here the CDR3 DNA reads TGTGCCAGCTGTGGGACCGGTAGCTCCTACGAGCAGTACTTC. Its translation is CASCGTGSSYEQYF.

The chain joins TRBV7-2 to TRBJ2-3, with TRBD1 as a possible D gene (6 bases). Trimming cost V 0 bases and J 4 bases, with 17 bases left between them. Germline V gene sequence: CDR1 SGHTA, CDR2 FQGNSA. This CDR3 comprises 17 residues. The CDR3 protein is CASSLAGAGKGSDTQYF. DNA for the CDR3: TGTGCCAGCAGCTTAGCGGGGGCAGGGAAGGGGTCAGATACGCAGTATTTT. The full variable domain, its missing parts supplied by reference TRBV7-2 and TRBJ2-3, is GAGVSQSPSNKVTEKGKDVELRCDPISGHTALYWYRQSLGQGLEFLIYFQGNSAPDKSGLPSDRFSAERTGGSVSTLTIQRTQQEDSAVYLCASSLAGAGKGSDTQYFGPGTRLTVL.

The gene calls are TRBV12-3 or TRBV12-4 and TRBJ1-2; 7 nucleotides agree with TRBD1. The ends lost 6 bases at V and 0 bases at J; junction bases unmatched: 10. The CDR3 consists of 16 residues. The CDR3 coding sequence is TGTGCCAGCAGCCAAACCGGGACAGCAGCTAACTATGGCTACACCTTC. Protein: CASSQTGTAANYGYTF.

The DNA of the CDR3 is TGTGCCACCAGCAGACCAGGACAGTCCTACGAGCAGTACTTC. Encoded protein: CATSRPGQSYEQYF. The rearrangement joins TRBV15 to TRBJ2-7, with TRBD1 as a possible D gene (6 bases). The CDR3 contains 14 residues. V was cut by 2 bases and J by 1 base, with 9 bases left in between. Germline V gene sequence: CDR1 LNHNV, CDR2 YYDKDF (reference sequence).

This clonotype was seen many times. The chain combines TRBV7-2 with TRBJ2-3, with D possibly TRBD2 on 6 matching bases. Trimming cost V 5 bases and J 8 bases, with 26 bases left between them. CDR1 is SGHTA and CDR2 is FQGNSA in the germline V gene. This CDR3 has 17 amino acids. The CDR3 loop reads CASSLSFGSPLVGTQYF. DNA of the CDR3: TGTGCCAGCAGCCTTAGCTTCGGGAGTCCCTTAGTAGGTACGCAGTATTTT.

This chain uses TRBV6-5 with TRBJ1-6, with TRBD1 matching 8 bases. The germline V gene has CDR1 MNHEY and CDR2 SVGAGI. The CDR3 loop spans 15 amino acids. Trimming removed 7 bases from V and 14 bases from J; junction bases left unmatched: 16. The CDR3 loop is CASTTRGDRRFSLHF. CDR3 DNA: TGTGCCAGCACCACACGGGGGGACAGGAGGTTTTCCCTCCACTTT.

This clonotype was observed a handful of times. The genes are TRBV5-1 and TRBJ2-7; D is unclear. Germline CDR1 reads SGHRS; CDR2 reads YFSETQ. V was pared by 0 bases and J by 1 base, with 2 bases between. There are 12 residues in the CDR3. The CDR3 here is CASSLESYEQYF. The CDR3 bases are TGCGCCAGCAGCTTGGAATCCTACGAGCAGTACTTC.

The table lists this clonotype with a few counts. The chain couples TRBV7-9 to TRBJ2-7; 7 bases fit TRBD1. The V segment lost 5 bases and the J segment 10 bases; nucleotides outside the gene matches: 11. The length of the CDR3 is 13 residues. The germline V gene encodes CDR1 SEHNR and CDR2 FQNEAQ (reference sequence). CDR3 coding DNA: TGTGCCAGCAGCCCCCCGGGACAGCCCGTTCAGTACGTC. This codes for CASSPPGQPVQYV.

Worth noting for this clonotype: One junction end does not reproduce the germline sequence, and a read error may be involved. The V gene is TRBV4-1, the J gene TRBJ2-1; D is perhaps TRBD2 (5 bases). The V gene's germline CDR1 is MGHRA and CDR2 YSYEKL. This CDR3 is built from 14 residues. The CDR3 here is CANSQDARGNEQFF. The CDR3 DNA follows: TGCGCCAACAGCCAAGATGCCCGGGGCAATGAGCAGTTCTTC.

The V and J genes are TRBV20-1 and TRBJ2-5; 10 nucleotides agree with TRBD1. Germline trimming cut 5 bases from V and 5 bases from J; bases unmatched to any gene: 11. CDR1 is DFQATT, CDR2 SNEGSKA, per germline (reference sequence). The CDR3 covers 15 residues. In nucleotides, the CDR3 is TGCAGTGCTTCTCCCGGGACAGGGGTTTCGGAGACCCAGTACTTC. It is translated as CSASPGTGVSETQYF.

This clonotype has a count of ten or more. The rearrangement links TRBV4-1 to TRBJ1-5; 7 nucleotides line up with TRBD1. Germline V gene sequence: CDR1 MGHRA, CDR2 YSYEKL. J gave up 1 base and V 4 bases, and 7 bases lay outside the gene matches. The CDR3 runs 16 residues. CDR3 bases: TGCGCCAGCAGCCTGACAGGGCAGGTGAGCAATCAGCCCCAGCATTTT. Protein product: CASSLTGQVSNQPQHF.